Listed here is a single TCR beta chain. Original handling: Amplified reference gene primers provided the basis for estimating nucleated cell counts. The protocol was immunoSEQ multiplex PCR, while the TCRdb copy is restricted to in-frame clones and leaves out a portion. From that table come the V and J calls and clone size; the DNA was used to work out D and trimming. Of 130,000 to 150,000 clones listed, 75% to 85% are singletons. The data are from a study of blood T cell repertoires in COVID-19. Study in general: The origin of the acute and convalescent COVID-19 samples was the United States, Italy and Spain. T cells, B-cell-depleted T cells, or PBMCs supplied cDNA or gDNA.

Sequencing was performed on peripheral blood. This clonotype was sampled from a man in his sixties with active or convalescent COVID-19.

The CDR3 DNA reads as TGTGCCAGCAGTCGCAACGACAGGCGACCCTTTGAAGCTTTCTTT. Amino acids: CASSRNDRRPFEAFF. The chain carries TRBV6-5 and TRBJ1-1, with D possibly matching TRBD1 (6 bases). This CDR3 has 15 amino acids. Germline-derived CDR1 and CDR2 are MNHEY and SVGAGI. The ends were cut back, 5 bases at V and 7 bases at J, with 20 bases in the middle.